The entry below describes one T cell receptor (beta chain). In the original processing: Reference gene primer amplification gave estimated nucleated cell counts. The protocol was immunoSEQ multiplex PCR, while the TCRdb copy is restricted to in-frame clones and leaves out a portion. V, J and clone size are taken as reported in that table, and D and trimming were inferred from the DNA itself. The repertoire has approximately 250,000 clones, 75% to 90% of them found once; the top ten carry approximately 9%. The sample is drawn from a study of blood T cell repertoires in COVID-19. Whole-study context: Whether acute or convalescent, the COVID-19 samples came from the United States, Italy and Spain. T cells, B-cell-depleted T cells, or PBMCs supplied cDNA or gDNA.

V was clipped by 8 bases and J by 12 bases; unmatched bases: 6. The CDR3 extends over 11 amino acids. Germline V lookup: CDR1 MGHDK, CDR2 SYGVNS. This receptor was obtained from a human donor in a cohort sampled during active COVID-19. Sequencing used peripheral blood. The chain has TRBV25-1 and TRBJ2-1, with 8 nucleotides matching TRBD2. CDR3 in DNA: TGTGCCAGCGAGCCGGGAGGGGTGCAGTTCTTC. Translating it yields CASEPGGVQFF.